The 19 T cell receptor beta chains reported below all come from one sample, sequenced in a study of shared clonotypes between healthy human individuals. Clones were sequenced by immunoSEQ multiplex PCR, and TCRdb holds only the in-frame ones, with some missing. The sample holds about 680,000 clones, 90% to 95% seen once. Cells designated naive CD8 were CD45RO-negative and were positively selected for CCR7, with terminally differentiated effector memory CD45RA+ cells excluded. Sample: naive CD8+ T cells sorted from blood. These receptors all come from a man younger than 40 in good health.

The table lists this clone with many counts. CDR3 nucleotide sequence: TGTGCCAGCAGTGATTTAGCTGGGGCCAACGTCCTGACTTTC. Protein: CASSDLAGANVLTF. The chain employs TRBV6-1 and TRBJ2-6; D unclear. CDR3 length: 14 amino acids. The V and J ends lost 3 bases and 2 bases respectively, with 5 bases between them. Germline values: CDR1 MNHNS, CDR2 SASEGT.

V usage is TRBV29-1 and J usage is TRBJ2-7; D uncertain. The V end was cut by 1 base, the J end by 2 bases, with 15 bases between. Germline V gives CDR1 SQVTM, CDR2 ANQGSEA. This CDR3 is 15 amino acids long. This CDR3 reads CSVEAGDRFPYEQYF. The DNA of the CDR3 is TGCAGCGTTGAAGCCGGCGATAGATTCCCCTACGAGCAGTACTTC.

This clone was counted a single time. The V and J genes are TRBV7-9 and TRBJ2-7; 7 bases agree with TRBD1. CDR1 and CDR2 (germline): SEHNR, FQNEAQ (reference sequence). The CDR3 is 16 amino acids. V lost 5 bases and J lost 2; bases outside the gene matches: 12. The CDR3 is CASSPKTGSGTYEQYF. CDR3 nucleotides: TGTGCCAGCAGCCCCAAGACAGGGAGTGGTACCTACGAGCAGTACTTC.

This clone has only a few counts. This chain connects TRBV27 to TRBJ1-5; D uncertain. CDR1 MNHEY and CDR2 SMNVEV come from the germline V gene (reference sequence). This CDR3 region has 13 residues. V gave up 1 base and J gave up 10 bases, with 11 bases separating them. CDR3 loop: CASSLWPPEPQHF. The CDR3 DNA reads TGTGCCAGCAGTTTATGGCCGCCCGAACCCCAGCATTTT.

V usage is TRBV5-1 and J usage is TRBJ1-1; D call uncertain. Germline-derived CDR1 and CDR2 are SGHRS and YFSETQ. Trimming removed 0 bases from V and 3 bases from J, with 12 bases in between. The CDR3 runs 15 residues. CDR3 amino acids: CASSLVGGWDTEAFF. CDR3 nucleotide sequence: TGCGCCAGCAGCTTGGTGGGTGGTTGGGACACTGAAGCTTTCTTT.

This clone was seen just once. The V call is TRBV2, the J call TRBJ2-7; the D gene could be TRBD1 or TRBD2 (5 bases each). V was pared by 4 bases and J by 6 bases, with 10 bases between. Germline lookup yields CDR1 SNHLY and CDR2 FYNNEI. This CDR3 comprises 12 residues. In DNA form, the CDR3 reads TGTGCCAGCAGTGGGTGGGGGACCGAGCAGTACTTC. It specifies CASSGWGTEQYF.

The gene calls are TRBV15 and TRBJ2-3; tentative D call: TRBD2 (5 bases). The CDR3 covers 17 residues. Per germline, CDR1 LNHNV and CDR2 YYDKDF (reference sequence). V lost 0 bases to trimming and J lost 0 bases, with 13 bases between them. CDR3 in amino acids: CATSRERRQKSTDTQYF. In DNA, the CDR3 is TGTGCCACCAGCAGAGAAAGGAGGCAGAAGAGCACAGATACGCAGTATTTT.

V is TRBV5-5 and J is TRBJ2-2; D unclear. Germline V CDR1 and CDR2: SGHKS, YYEKEE (reference sequence). This CDR3 contains 13 residues. V was trimmed by 1 base and J by 4 bases, leaving 5 bases between them. The CDR3 region is CASSLMGTGELFF. The CDR3 nucleotides read TGTGCCAGCAGCTTGATGGGCACCGGGGAGCTGTTTTTT.

The V call is TRBV28, the J call TRBJ2-7, with D maybe TRBD2 (5 bases). The CDR3 extends over 13 amino acids. Trimming left V 2 bases short and J 0 bases short, with 5 bases between. Looked up from germline, CDR1 is MDHEN and CDR2 is SYDVKM. The CDR3 region has the DNA TGTGCCAGCAGTTTAGGACTCTCCTACGAGCAGTACTTC. Translating it yields CASSLGLSYEQYF. Combining the CDR3 with reference TRBV28 and TRBJ2-7 gives the whole variable domain DVKVTQSSRYLVKRTGEKVFLECVQDMDHENMFWYRQDPGLGLRLIYFSYDVKMKEKGDIPEGYSVSREKKERFSLILESASTNQTSMYLCASSLGLSYEQYFGPGTRLTVT.

As regards this clone: Other DNA sequences in the same sample also yield this CDR3. The chain employs TRBV27 and TRBJ2-7, with 9 nucleotides matching TRBD1. This CDR3 has 13 amino acids. V shed 8 bases and J 3 bases; nucleotides not matched to a gene: 5. Germline V gene lookup returns CDR1 MNHEY and CDR2 SMNVEV (reference sequence). In DNA form, the CDR3 reads TGTGCCAGCTCGGGGGACAGGGTCTACGAGCAGTACTTC. Encoded protein: CASSGDRVYEQYF.

The chain recombines TRBV5-5 with TRBJ2-7, with D maybe TRBD1 (5 bases). Trimming removed 1 base from V and 1 base from J, with 24 bases in between. Per germline, CDR1 SGHKS and CDR2 YYEKEE (reference sequence). The CDR3 is 19 amino acids. The CDR3 sequence: CASSLFGDSVAVVSYEQYF. CDR3 DNA sequence: TGTGCCAGCAGCTTGTTCGGTGACAGCGTGGCGGTGGTATCCTACGAGCAGTACTTC.

The chain is built from TRBV29-1 and TRBJ2-2; no reliable D call. This CDR3 comprises 13 residues. The germline V and J ends were trimmed by 4 bases and 0 bases, with 6 bases remaining between them. The germline gives CDR1 SQVTM, CDR2 ANQGSEA. CDR3 DNA: TGCAGCGTTGCAGGATCGAACACCGGGGAGCTGTTTTTT. Protein: CSVAGSNTGELFF.

The chain combines TRBV6-5 with TRBJ2-6; 7 bases match TRBD1. CDR3 length: 16 residues. Losses at the gene ends were 2 bases for V and 1 base for J; bases not matched to a gene: 2. Looked up from germline, CDR1 is MNHEY and CDR2 is SVGAGI. The CDR3 here is CASSYDRASGANVLTF. CDR3 in DNA: TGTGCCAGCAGTTACGACAGGGCATCTGGGGCCAACGTCCTGACTTTC.

The chain recombines TRBV5-1 with TRBJ1-1, with 9 bases aligning to TRBD1. The ends lost 5 bases at V and 5 bases at J; junction bases unmatched: 7. The germline gives CDR1 SGHRS, CDR2 YFSETQ. CDR3 length: 14 residues. The CDR3: CASSLGQGLTEAFF. CDR3 DNA: TGCGCCAGCAGTCTGGGACAGGGTTTAACTGAAGCTTTCTTT.

The chain carries TRBV27 and TRBJ1-2; TRBD1 agrees at 11 bases. With V trimmed by 5 bases and J by 4 bases, 3 bases remained unmatched. The CDR3 runs to 14 residues. Germline V lookup: CDR1 MNHEY, CDR2 SMNVEV (reference sequence). This CDR3 is CASSAGTGGYGYTF. The CDR3 nucleotides are TGTGCCAGCAGTGCCGGGACAGGGGGCTATGGCTACACCTTC.

The gene calls are TRBV29-1 and TRBJ1-1; D gene ambiguous. Germline assignment: CDR1 SQVTM and CDR2 ANQGSEA. The ends were cut back, 5 bases at V and 6 bases at J, with 7 bases in the middle. CDR3 length: 10 amino acids. The CDR3 here is CSVRQAEAFF. CDR3 bases: TGCAGCGTTCGTCAGGCTGAAGCTTTCTTT.

The CDR3 loop is CASSIYAGGGYEQYF. In DNA, the CDR3 is TGTGCCAGCAGCATTTACGCAGGGGGCGGGTACGAGCAGTACTTC. This chain links TRBV7-2 with TRBJ2-7; 8 bases map to TRBD1. CDR3 length: 15 amino acids. CDR1 and CDR2 (germline): SGHTA, FQGNSA. Trimming removed 5 bases from V and 4 bases from J; junction bases left unmatched: 10.

The chain is built from TRBV2 and TRBJ2-7; possibly TRBD2 for D (5 bases). CDR3 size: 15 residues. Germline V gene data show CDR1 as SNHLY and CDR2 as FYNNEI. Trimming shortened V by 7 bases and J by 0 bases, and 16 bases separated the two germline ends. The CDR3 region is CASKVRTDASYEQYF. CDR3 sequence (DNA): TGTGCCAGCAAAGTTAGGACTGACGCCTCCTACGAGCAGTACTTC. Full variable domain (outside the CDR3, taken from reference TRBV2 and TRBJ2-7): EPEVTQTPSHQVTQMGQEVILRCVPISNHLYFYWYRQILGQKVEFLVSFYNNEISEKSEIFDDQFSVERPDGSNFTLKIRSTKLEDSAMYFCASKVRTDASYEQYFGPGTRLTVT.

The chain links TRBV5-6 to TRBJ2-1, with D possibly matching TRBD2 (5 bases). The germline gives CDR1 SGHDT, CDR2 YYEEEE. V was pared by 2 bases and J by 4 bases, with 19 bases between. This CDR3 has 17 amino acids. In nucleotides, the CDR3 is TGTGCCAGCAGCTTCCCCCCCGGGGTAGCGCGTTACAATGAGCAGTTCTTC. It specifies CASSFPPGVARYNEQFF.